A few counts support the clone carrying this TCR beta chain. This sample was taken from a study of PD-L1 blockade in urothelial cancer. The wider study: Patients' histories included 0 to 3 prior chemotherapy regimens.

Trimming stripped 2 bases from V and 1 base from J, with 4 bases between. Per germline, CDR1 MNHEY and CDR2 SVGAGI. The CDR3 is made up of 13 amino acids. The templates were synthetic TCR analogs, and they were spiked into each PCR. Assay: immunoSEQ multiplex PCR; the TCRdb copy retains only in-frame clones and omits some. The sample yields under 120,000 clones, approximately 85% seen once. This clonotype was sampled from a man aged 50 to 59 with urothelial cancer. This sequence joins TRBV6-5 and TRBJ2-3; D is unclear. Sequenced material: PBMCs, taken around atezolizumab (anti-PD-L1) treatment. The CDR3 reads CASSYIGTDTQYF. The DNA for the CDR3 is TGTGCCAGCAGTTACATCGGCACAGATACGCAGTATTTT.